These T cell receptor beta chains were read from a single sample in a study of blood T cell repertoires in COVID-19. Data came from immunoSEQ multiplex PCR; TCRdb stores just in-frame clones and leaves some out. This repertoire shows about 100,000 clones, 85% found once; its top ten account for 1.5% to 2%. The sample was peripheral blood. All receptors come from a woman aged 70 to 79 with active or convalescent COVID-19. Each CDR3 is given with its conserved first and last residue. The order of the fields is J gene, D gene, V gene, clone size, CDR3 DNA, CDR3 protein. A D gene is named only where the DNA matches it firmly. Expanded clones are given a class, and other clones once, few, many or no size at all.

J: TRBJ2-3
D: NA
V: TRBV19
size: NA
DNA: TGTGCCAGTAGTATAGGTGGCGGATCCACAGATACGCAGTATTTT
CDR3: CASSIGGGSTDTQYF

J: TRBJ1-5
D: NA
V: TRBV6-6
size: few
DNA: TGTGCCAGCAGTTATGGGGCAAGCAATCAGCCCCAGCATTTT
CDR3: CASSYGASNQPQHF

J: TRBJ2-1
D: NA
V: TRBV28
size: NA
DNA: TGTGCCAGCAGTTCCCTAGGGGGGGTCTACAATGAGCAGTTCTTC
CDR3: CASSSLGGVYNEQFF

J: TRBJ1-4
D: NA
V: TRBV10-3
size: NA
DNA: TGTGCCATCAGTGAGTTGGCAGGAGGGGCTGAAAAACTGTTTTTT
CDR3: CAISELAGGAEKLFF

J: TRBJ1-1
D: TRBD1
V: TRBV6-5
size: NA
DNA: TGTGCCAGCAGTAGAACGGGACAGGGGACTGAAGCTTTCTTT
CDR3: CASSRTGQGTEAFF

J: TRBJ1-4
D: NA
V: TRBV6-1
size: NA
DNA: TGTGCCAGCAGTGATCTTGCAACTAATGAAAAACTGTTTTTT
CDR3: CASSDLATNEKLFF

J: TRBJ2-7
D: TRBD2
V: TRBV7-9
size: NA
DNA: TGTGCCAGCAGCGTGCTAGCGGGAGGGCCGGGGGAGCAGTACTTC
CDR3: CASSVLAGGPGEQYF

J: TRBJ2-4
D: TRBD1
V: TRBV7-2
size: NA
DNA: TGTGCCAGCAGCTTAGACAGGACAGGAAACATTCAGTACTTC
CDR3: CASSLDRTGNIQYF

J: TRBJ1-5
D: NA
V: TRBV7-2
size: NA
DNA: TGTGCCAGCAGCTTGGCGGCGGGCAACAATCAGCCCCAGCATTTT
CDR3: CASSLAAGNNQPQHF

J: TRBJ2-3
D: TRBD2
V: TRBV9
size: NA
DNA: TGTGCCAGCAGCGTGAGTAGCGGGGGGAACACAGATACGCAGTATTTT
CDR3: CASSVSSGGNTDTQYF

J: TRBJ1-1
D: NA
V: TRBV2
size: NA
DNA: TGTGCCAGCAGGTCGACAGAATTGATGGTCAACACTGAAGCTTTCTTT
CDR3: CASRSTELMVNTEAFF

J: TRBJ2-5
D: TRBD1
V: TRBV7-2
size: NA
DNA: TGTGCCAGCAGCTTAGTTGGGACAGGGGGTTTAGAGACCCAGTACTTC
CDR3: CASSLVGTGGLETQYF

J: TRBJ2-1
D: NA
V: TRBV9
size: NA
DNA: TGTGCCAGCAGCGTTTATACGGACAATGAGCAGTTCTTC
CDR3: CASSVYTDNEQFF

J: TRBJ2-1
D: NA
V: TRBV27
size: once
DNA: TGTGCCAGCAGTCTAGCGAGCAATGAGCAGTTCTTC
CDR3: CASSLASNEQFF

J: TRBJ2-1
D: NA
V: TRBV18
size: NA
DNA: TGTGCCAGCTCCCCTAGCGTGAGCTCCTACAATGAGCAGTTCTTC
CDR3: CASSPSVSSYNEQFF

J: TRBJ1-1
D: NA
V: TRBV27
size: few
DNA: TGTGCCAGCAGTTTAACAAGGAACACTGAAGCTTTCTTT
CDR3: CASSLTRNTEAFF

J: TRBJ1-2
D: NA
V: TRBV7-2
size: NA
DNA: TGTGCCAGCAGCTTGGGGGGTCGGCGAGGCTACACCTTC
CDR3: CASSLGGRRGYTF

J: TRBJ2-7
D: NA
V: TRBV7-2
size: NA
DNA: TGTGCCAGCAGCTTAGCCGGGACACAGACCTACGAGCAGTACTTC
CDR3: CASSLAGTQTYEQYF

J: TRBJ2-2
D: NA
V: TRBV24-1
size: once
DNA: TGTGCCACCAGTGATAATAGGGGTGCCGGGGAGCTGTTTTTT
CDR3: CATSDNRGAGELFF

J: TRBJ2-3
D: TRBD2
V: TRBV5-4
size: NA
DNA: TGTGCCAGCAGCAAGACTAGCGGGGGGGCACCAGATACGCAGTATTTT
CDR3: CASSKTSGGAPDTQYF

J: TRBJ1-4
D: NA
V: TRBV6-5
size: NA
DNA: TGTGCCAGCACCCACGGGGAGGCAACTAATGAAAAACTGTTTTTT
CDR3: CASTHGEATNEKLFF

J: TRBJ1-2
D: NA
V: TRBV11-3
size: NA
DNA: TGTGCCAGCAGCTTAGTAGGACAGAGTAACTATGGCTACACCTTC
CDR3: CASSLVGQSNYGYTF

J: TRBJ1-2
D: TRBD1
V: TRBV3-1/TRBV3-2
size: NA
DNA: TGTGCCAGCAGCCCGGACAGGAACTATGGCTACACCTTC
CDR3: CASSPDRNYGYTF

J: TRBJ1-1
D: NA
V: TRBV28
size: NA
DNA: TGTGCCAGCAGCATGGGGGGGAATCGGAACACTGAAGCTTTCTTT
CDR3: CASSMGGNRNTEAFF

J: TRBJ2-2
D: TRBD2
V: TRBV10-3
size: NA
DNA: TGTGCCATCAGTTCTGCCGGGACTAGCGGGAGTGGTTCCGGGGAGCTGTTTTTT
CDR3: CAISSAGTSGSGSGELFF

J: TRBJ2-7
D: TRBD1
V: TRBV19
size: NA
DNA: TGTGCCAGTAGTATAGTAAGGGGACAGGGATCCTACGAGCAGTACTTC
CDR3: CASSIVRGQGSYEQYF

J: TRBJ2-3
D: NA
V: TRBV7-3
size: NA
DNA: TGTGCCAGCAGCTTAACAGGGACTACAGATACGCAGTATTTT
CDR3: CASSLTGTTDTQYF

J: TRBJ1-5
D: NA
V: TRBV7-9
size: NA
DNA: TGTGCCAGCAGCTTAGACTTATCTAACAATCAGCCCCAGCATTTT
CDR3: CASSLDLSNNQPQHF

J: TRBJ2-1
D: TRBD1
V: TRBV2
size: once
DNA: TGTGCCAGTCTACGGGACAGGGGATCGGATGAGCAGTTCTTC
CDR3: CASLRDRGSDEQFF

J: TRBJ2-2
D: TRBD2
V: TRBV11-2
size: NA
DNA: TGTGCCAGCAGCGCCTTATTGGGACTAGCGGGGAACACCGGGGAGCTGTTTTTT
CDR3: CASSALLGLAGNTGELFF

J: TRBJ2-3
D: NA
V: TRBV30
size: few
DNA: TGTGCCTGGAGTATAACAGATACGCAGTATTTT
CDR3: CAWSITDTQYF

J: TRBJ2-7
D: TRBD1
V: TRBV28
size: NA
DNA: TGTGCCAGCAGTTTAATGACAGACCGGGACAGGACCCTCTACGAGCAGTACTTC
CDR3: CASSLMTDRDRTLYEQYF

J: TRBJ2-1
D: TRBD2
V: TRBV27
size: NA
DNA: TGTGCCAGCAGCGGGAGGACCCTTAACAATGAGCAGTTCTTC
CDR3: CASSGRTLNNEQFF

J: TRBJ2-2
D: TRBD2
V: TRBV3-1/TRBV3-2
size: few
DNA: TGTGCCAGCAGCCGGGGGCTAGCGGGAACCGGGGAGCTGTTTTTT
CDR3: CASSRGLAGTGELFF

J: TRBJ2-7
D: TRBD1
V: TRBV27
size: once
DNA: TGTGCCAGCAGTTTGACAGGGGGCTCCTACGAGCAGTACTTC
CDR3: CASSLTGGSYEQYF